This T cell receptor beta chain was identified in a study of blood T cell repertoires in COVID-19. About the study: From the United States, Italy and Spain came samples of acute and convalescent COVID-19. PBMCs, B-cell-depleted T cells, or T cells provided the cDNA or gDNA that made up the material.

Between the trimmed V and J ends, which lost 7 bases and 4 bases, there was a span of 14 bases. The germline V gene has CDR1 SNHLY and CDR2 FYNNEI. The CDR3 covers 14 residues. In the source study's methods: Reference gene primer amplification yielded estimated nucleated cell counts. The assay was immunoSEQ multiplex PCR, and TCRdb's table has in-frame clones only and misses some. V and J calls plus clone size are reproduced from that table; the DNA served to infer D and trimming. The table has about 150,000 clones, approximately 80% seen once. The sample was peripheral blood. This clonotype was sampled from a human donor in a cohort sampled during active COVID-19. The rearrangement links TRBV2 to TRBJ1-5; a possible D gene is TRBD1 (6 bases). For the CDR3, the DNA is TGTGCCAGCATGTGGGGGGGCGGTAATCAGCCCCAGCATTTT. Protein sequence: CASMWGGGNQPQHF.